These T cell receptor beta chains were read from a single sample in a study of cytomegalovirus exposure and HLA in healthy donors. Using immunoSEQ multiplex PCR, the repertoire was profiled, and TCRdb retains in-frame clones only, with some absent. Here the sample spans around 130,000 clones, 75% being singletons. The sequenced sample was PBMCs. The receptors were sampled from a man aged 25 to 40 in good health and CMV-seronegative. CDR3s include the opening cysteine and the closing phenylalanine or tryptophan. The order of the fields is D gene, clone size, J gene, V gene, CDR3 protein, CDR3 DNA. The D gene is left open where the match is weak. Clone sizes are given selectively: once, few, many, or a class where the clone is expanded.

d_gene: -; abundance: -; j_gene: TRBJ2-7; v_gene: TRBV10-3; CDR3aa: CAIREGPSSSYEQYF; CDR3nt: TGTGCCATCAGAGAGGGGCCGTCGAGCTCCTACGAGCAGTACTTC
d_gene: -; abundance: -; j_gene: TRBJ2-7; v_gene: TRBV13; CDR3aa: CASSLNIDEQYF; CDR3nt: TGTGCCAGCAGCTTGAATATAGACGAGCAGTACTTC
d_gene: TRBD1; abundance: once; j_gene: TRBJ1-1; v_gene: TRBV6-5; CDR3aa: CASSTDRGYTEAFF; CDR3nt: TGTGCCAGCAGTACCGACAGGGGATACACTGAAGCTTTCTTT
d_gene: -; abundance: -; j_gene: TRBJ2-7; v_gene: TRBV5-4; CDR3aa: CASSPRGALHRSSYEQYF; CDR3nt: TGTGCCAGCAGCCCCCGGGGGGCTCTACACAGAAGCTCCTACGAGCAGTACTTC
d_gene: -; abundance: -; j_gene: TRBJ1-6; v_gene: TRBV6-1; CDR3aa: CASTWGDNNSPLHF; CDR3nt: TGTGCCAGCACCTGGGGGGATAATAATTCGCCCCTCCACTTT
d_gene: TRBD1; abundance: -; j_gene: TRBJ2-7; v_gene: TRBV7-9; CDR3aa: CASSLSDRAYEQYF; CDR3nt: TGTGCCAGCAGCTTGTCGGACAGGGCGTACGAGCAGTACTTC
d_gene: TRBD1; abundance: -; j_gene: TRBJ1-4; v_gene: TRBV7-9; CDR3aa: CASSRPDRGLINEKLFF; CDR3nt: TGTGCCAGCAGCCGACCCGACAGGGGGCTTATTAATGAAAAACTGTTTTTT
d_gene: TRBD2; abundance: -; j_gene: TRBJ2-5; v_gene: TRBV6-5; CDR3aa: CASSPITPGGSQYF; CDR3nt: TGTGCCAGCAGCCCTATCACCCCGGGGGGGTCCCAGTACTTC
d_gene: -; abundance: few; j_gene: TRBJ1-3; v_gene: TRBV11-2; CDR3aa: CASSPRLSGGHLPGNTIYF; CDR3nt: TGTGCCAGCAGCCCCCGGCTTTCGGGGGGCCACCTCCCTGGAAACACCATATATTTT
d_gene: -; abundance: -; j_gene: TRBJ2-7; v_gene: TRBV4-3; CDR3aa: CASSQVLEVEQYF; CDR3nt: TGCGCCAGCAGCCAAGTTCTAGAAGTCGAGCAGTACTTC
d_gene: -; abundance: -; j_gene: TRBJ2-7; v_gene: TRBV28; CDR3aa: CASSSPRGTYEQYF; CDR3nt: TGTGCCAGCAGTTCGCCCAGGGGTACCTACGAGCAGTACTTC
d_gene: TRBD1; abundance: -; j_gene: TRBJ2-1; v_gene: TRBV5-4; CDR3aa: CASSVPTGEAYEQFF; CDR3nt: TGTGCCAGCAGCGTACCGACAGGGGAGGCGTATGAGCAGTTCTTC
d_gene: -; abundance: few; j_gene: TRBJ2-2; v_gene: TRBV5-1; CDR3aa: CASSLAWEGVTGELFF; CDR3nt: TGCGCCAGCAGCTTGGCCTGGGAAGGGGTCACCGGGGAGCTGTTTTTT
d_gene: -; abundance: -; j_gene: TRBJ2-1; v_gene: TRBV11-2; CDR3aa: CASSLGLATSYNEQFF; CDR3nt: TGTGCCAGCAGCTTAGGCCTAGCGACCTCCTACAATGAGCAGTTCTTC
d_gene: TRBD2; abundance: -; j_gene: TRBJ2-7; v_gene: TRBV10-3; CDR3aa: CAISEAAGGFYEQYF; CDR3nt: TGTGCCATCAGTGAGGCGGCCGGGGGGTTCTACGAGCAGTACTTC
d_gene: -; abundance: -; j_gene: TRBJ2-5; v_gene: TRBV28; CDR3aa: CASSLPALQETQYF; CDR3nt: TGTGCCAGCAGCCTCCCAGCGCTCCAAGAGACCCAGTACTTC
d_gene: -; abundance: -; j_gene: TRBJ2-7; v_gene: TRBV30; CDR3aa: CAWSEGYEQYF; CDR3nt: TGTGCCTGGAGTGAGGGGTACGAGCAGTACTTC
d_gene: -; abundance: -; j_gene: TRBJ2-5; v_gene: TRBV14; CDR3aa: CASTYSRVGTQYF; CDR3nt: TGTGCCAGCACCTACTCCAGGGTAGGGACCCAGTACTTC